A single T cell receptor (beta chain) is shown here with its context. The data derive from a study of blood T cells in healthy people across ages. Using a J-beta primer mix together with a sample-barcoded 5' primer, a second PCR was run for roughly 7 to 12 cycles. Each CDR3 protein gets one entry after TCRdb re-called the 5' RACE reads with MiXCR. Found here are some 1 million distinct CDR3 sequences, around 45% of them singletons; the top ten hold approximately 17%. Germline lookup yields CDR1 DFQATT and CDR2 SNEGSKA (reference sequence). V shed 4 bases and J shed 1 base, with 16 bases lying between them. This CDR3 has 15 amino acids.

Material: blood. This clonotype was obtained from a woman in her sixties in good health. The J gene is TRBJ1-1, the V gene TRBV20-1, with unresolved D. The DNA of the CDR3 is TGCAGTGCTAACTGGCCAGTGGACCCGAACACTGAAGCTTTCTTT. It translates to CSANWPVDPNTEAFF.